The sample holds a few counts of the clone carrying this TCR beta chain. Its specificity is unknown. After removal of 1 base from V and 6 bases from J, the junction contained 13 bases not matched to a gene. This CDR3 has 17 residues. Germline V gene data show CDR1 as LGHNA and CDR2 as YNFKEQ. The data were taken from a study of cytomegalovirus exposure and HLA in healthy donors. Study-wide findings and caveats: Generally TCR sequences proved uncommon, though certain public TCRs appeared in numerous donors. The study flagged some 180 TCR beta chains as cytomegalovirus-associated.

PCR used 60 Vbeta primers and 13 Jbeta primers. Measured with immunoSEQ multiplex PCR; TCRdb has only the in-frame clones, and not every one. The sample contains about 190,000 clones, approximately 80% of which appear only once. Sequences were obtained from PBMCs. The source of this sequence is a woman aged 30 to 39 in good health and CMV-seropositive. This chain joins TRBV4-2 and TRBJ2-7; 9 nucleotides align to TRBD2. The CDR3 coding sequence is TGTGCCAGCAGCCAAGGGTTAGCGGGAGCAGATGGTCGCGAGCAGTACTTC. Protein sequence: CASSQGLAGADGREQYF.